This TCR beta chain was recorded in a study of cytomegalovirus exposure and HLA in healthy donors (dated by TCRdb to the late 2010s). Regarding the study in general: An earlier analysis of roughly 630 of the donors reported about 250 Gb of sequence data and approximately 110 million unique TCR beta sequences from about 200 million T cells. An early release covering roughly 640 HLA-typed donors comprised approximately 290 gigabases of sequencing data and tens of millions of unique TCR sequences. Of the approximately 370 genotyped donors, 75% to 85% were placed in the genetic ancestry cluster associated with self-reported Caucasian donors. The study aimed to test whether signatures of past pathogen exposure could be identified by cataloging public T cell receptors. The study profiled the T cell repertoires of 500 to 800 subjects by immunosequencing and related them to cytomegalovirus serostatus. Besides the first cohort of about 730 subjects, a separate validation cohort made up of over a hundred different subjects was used. To predict cytomegalovirus infection status, the study combined high-throughput TCR immunosequencing, statistical association of individual TCRs with disease status, and machine learning. A later analysis re-examined previously published TCR beta repertoires from roughly 720 donors and added high-resolution HLA genotyping to investigate patterns of TCR occurrence. Rather than drawing on any new phenotypic data, the later analysis identified candidate immune exposures from TCR beta sequences and the way those sequences occurred across donors. In an earlier analysis of 550 to 700 of the donors, high-throughput TCR beta sequencing was used to judge whether each TCR beta V gene segment behaved as functional or pseudogenic. Donor age, sex, ethnicity and CMV serostatus were compiled together with the repertoire data. In a later genetic analysis, genome-wide SNP genotypes for about three fifths of the roughly 670 donors were used, and that subset was treated as a discovery cohort. All discovery cohort repertoires had been generated using a single sequencing platform. HLA typing covered class I and class II loci at four-digit resolution. The number of donors typed differed by locus, with roughly 629-640 for A, B, C, DRB1 and DQB1, about 500 for DQA1, 606 for DPA1, and around 450 for DPB1. Because of strong linkage in the cohort, roughly five DR-DQ haplotypes were treated as single units for association and clustering. Among 398 genotyped donors of the cohort, an average of roughly 240,000 unique TCR beta nucleotide sequences were sequenced per donor, around a sixth of them non-productive. The full study reports these points: Specific HLA alleles were associated with more than 15,000 TCR beta sequences at a false discovery rate of 0.05 in a later analysis. While some public TCRs were present in many individuals, most TCR sequences turned up only very rarely across donors. A later genetic analysis associated a missense DCLRE1C variant with V-gene and J-gene trimming of TCR beta chains, and an independent cohort replicated the association. An earlier analysis of some 560 of the donors showed that most TCR beta V segments appeared in productive rearrangements either about 90% or about 30% of the time, which broadly matched IMGT annotations. In a later analysis, several top co-occurrence clusters were reported to appear linked to parvovirus B19, influenza, CMV and Epstein-Barr virus. In a later genetic analysis, fewer N-insertions in productive TCRs were reported among donors in an Asian-associated ancestry cluster than the approximately 670-donor mean. In a later analysis, TCR association rates were found to vary across HLA loci, with the most associated TCRs seen for DRB1 alleles and the fewest for HLA-C alleles. According to the authors, the approach could potentially be generalized to other disease states and immunological phenotypes. A few of the identified cytomegalovirus-associated TCR beta chains were confirmed in vitro to be specific for cytomegalovirus antigens. Only TCR beta chains were sequenced in this cohort, and the absence of alpha or paired-chain data limited detectable features. A cluster of highly shared sequence variants was judged likely to represent a technical artifact of the sequencing pipeline. In both the original and validation cohorts, the classifier was reported to diagnose cytomegalovirus status with high specificity and sensitivity. Approximately 16 rarely observed V segments, including chromosome 9 orphons, were excluded from the earlier analysis of about 500 of the donors because counts were too low. Most CMV-associated TCR beta chains appeared to be HLA-restricted in a later analysis, and the HLA associations seemed to be driven largely by CMV exposure. Because HLA typing was unavailable for some donors at each locus, only the typed subset was used in association tests. The study gave a list of 150 to 200 TCR beta chains associated with cytomegalovirus. Sequencing depth was assumed to be roughly uniform across donors in the presence/absence analyses, though that assumption may not hold. Some IMGT-functional V segments, including TRBV6-2 and TRBV6-3, could not be told apart with the 87-base-pair reads, so those segments were excluded. Immune exposure information for the cohort was limited to CMV serostatus. A further reported finding was that TCR beta sequences accurately predicted the HLA-A and HLA-B alleles for most subjects in the first cohort. When HLA alleles, especially DR and DQ, strongly co-occurred, attributing TCR associations to individual alleles was difficult. Correlated functional status among segregating V segments might be attributable to linkage disequilibrium, but an unknown experimental factor could not be ruled out. In a later analysis, HLA-associated TCR beta chains were found to be more clonally expanded and to have lower generation probabilities than equally common non-associated chains.

In the germline V gene, CDR1 corresponds to SNHLY and CDR2 to FYNNEI. The trim is 6 bases for V and 1 base for J, with a gap of 6 bases between the germline ends. CDR3 length: 13 amino acids, cysteine to phenylalanine. CDR3 DNA is the only sequence kept; it has 39 bases, read in frame from the first base. The cohort comprised some 680 healthy bone marrow donors. Cohort members were all nominally healthy when sampled, although unrecorded immune exposures were likely present. The donor was CMV seronegative and was included in the group of around 320 seronegative cohort members. A peripheral blood sample was provided by each donor, and peripheral blood mononuclear cells were used for TCR beta sequencing. Genomic DNA was extracted from the blood cell samples with the Qiagen DNeasy Blood Extraction Kit. On this clone itself: Its antigen is not yet known. No quality values exist for individual bases; no much larger clone is one base distant.

Libraries came from the immunoSEQ multiplex PCR assay. A mixture of 60 forward primers for TCR Vbeta segments and 13 reverse primers for TCR Jbeta segments was used in the multiplex PCR. The CDR3 region of rearranged TCR beta genes was amplified from genomic DNA with a multiplex PCR assay. Amplified TCR beta libraries were sequenced as 87-base-pair reads on the Illumina HiSeq System. Turning to the authors' computational methods: A later analysis tallied about 77 million unique TCR beta chains across the 666 repertoires, and around 10 million of those chains were shared by two or more donors. To remove PCR and sequencing errors, raw reads were error-corrected and collapsed into unique sequences using a nearest-neighbor algorithm that merged closely related sequences. To assign V, D and J gene segments, CDR3 sequences were aligned to IMGT reference sequences. For a sequence to be retained, a match of at least six nucleotides was required to both a V gene segment and a J gene segment. A rearrangement counted as productive if the CDR3 had no stop codons and remained in frame with V and J, and every other rearrangement counted as non-productive. CDR3 was defined according to IMGT convention as the region running from the second conserved V-encoded cysteine to the conserved J-encoded phenylalanine. Sequences without an unambiguous match to a single V gene segment were excluded from the earlier analysis of several hundred of the donors. An earlier analysis of several hundred of the donors classified V segments as functional when productive rearrangements were above 56.7% and as segregating when the standard deviation between donors was above 5%. A statistical classification framework was built for diagnosing cytomegalovirus status from the catalog of TCR beta chain sequences. In a later analysis, TCR nucleotide sequences were compared against IMGT/GENE-DB human TR gene sequences so that V and J genes could be assigned. The TCRdist pipeline was used in a later analysis to assign CDR3 sequences and most-parsimonious VDJ recombination scenarios. In a later analysis, each TCR beta chain was defined by its CDR3 amino acid sequence together with its V-gene family, and reads without a unique V-gene family were excluded. A later analysis removed 450 to 600 highly shared, low-generation-probability nucleotide sequences to deal with suspected cross-contamination and a sequencing artifact. A later analysis calculated a clonal expansion index for each public chain from normalized within-repertoire ranks of inferred template counts. In a later analysis, generation probabilities were computed using a VDJ recombination model fitted to out-of-frame rearrangements, and the results were checked against IGoR. Hypergeometric tests were used in a later analysis to score TCR-TCR, TCR-HLA and TCR-CMV co-occurrence, with a repertoire-size bias correction applied to the TCR pairs. False discovery rates were estimated in a later analysis by permuting HLA or CMV assignments 20 times. In a later analysis, co-occurring TCRs were grouped using DBSCAN, with TCRdist sequence similarity added in when clustering inside HLA-allele-positive subsets. Repertoires with fewer than 30,000 or more than 120,000 public chains, plus five repertoires with anomalous nucleotide sharing, were excluded from co-occurrence clustering. Not all clones reach the TCRdb copy of this immuneACCESS table, which keeps in-frame sequences only. Checked studies attribute under half of the gap to unresolved V genes and leave the rest unexplained. V, J and clone size are those of that table, while D and trimming were read from the DNA. In all, the sample holds over 100,000 clones, and less than 90% of those were seen once. The ten biggest clones cover about 1.6% of the sample.

Sequences were obtained from PBMCs. The receptor was derived from a man aged 35 to 55 in good health and CMV-seronegative. The sequence links TRBV2 to TRBJ2-2, with a weak D call of TRBD1 (5 bases match). At the DNA level, the sequence is TGTGCCAGCAGGACAGAGAACACCGGGGAGCTGTTTTTT. This encodes CASRTENTGELFF.